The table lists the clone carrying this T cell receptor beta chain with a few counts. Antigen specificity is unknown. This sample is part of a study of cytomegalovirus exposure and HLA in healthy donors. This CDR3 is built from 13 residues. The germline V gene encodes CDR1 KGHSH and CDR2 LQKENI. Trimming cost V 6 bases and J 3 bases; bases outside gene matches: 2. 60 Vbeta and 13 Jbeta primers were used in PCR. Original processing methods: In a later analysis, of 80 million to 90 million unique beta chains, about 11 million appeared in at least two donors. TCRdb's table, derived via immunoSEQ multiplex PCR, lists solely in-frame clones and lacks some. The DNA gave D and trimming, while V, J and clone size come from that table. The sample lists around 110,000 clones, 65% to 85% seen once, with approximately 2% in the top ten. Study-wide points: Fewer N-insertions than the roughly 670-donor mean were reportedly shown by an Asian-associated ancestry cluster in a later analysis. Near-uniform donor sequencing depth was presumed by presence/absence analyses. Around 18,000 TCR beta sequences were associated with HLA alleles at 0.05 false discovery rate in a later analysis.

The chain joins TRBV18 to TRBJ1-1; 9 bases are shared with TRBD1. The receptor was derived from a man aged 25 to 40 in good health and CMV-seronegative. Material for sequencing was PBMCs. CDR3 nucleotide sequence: TGTGCCAGCTCTCGACAGGGGGACACTGAAGCTTTCTTT. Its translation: CASSRQGDTEAFF.